One and the same sample provided the 10 T cell receptor beta chains below, sequenced in a study of somatic mutations in cytotoxic T cells in rheumatoid arthritis. Generated by immunoSEQ multiplex PCR, the TCRdb table keeps only in-frame clones and is missing some. The sample has tens of thousands of clones, approximately 84% seen once. Source material: CD8+ T cells sorted from blood. Every receptor here comes from a man aged 40-55 years in good health.

The chain joins TRBV15 to TRBJ2-3, with 7 nucleotides matching TRBD1. This CDR3 spans 14 amino acids. The germline V gene has CDR1 LNHNV and CDR2 YYDKDF (reference sequence). Unmatched junction bases numbered 7, after V lost 4 bases and J lost 6 bases. The CDR3 sequence: CATSTGQAWDTQYF. The CDR3 nucleotides are TGTGCCACCAGCACCGGACAGGCCTGGGATACGCAGTATTTT.

The chain combines TRBV5-4 with TRBJ2-1, with TRBD2 matching 7 bases. The germline CDR1 and CDR2 sequences are SGHNT and YYREEE (reference sequence). V was clipped by 0 bases and J by 4 bases; unmatched bases: 7. The CDR3 is 16 amino acids. This CDR3 is CASSLGGSSGYNEQFF. The CDR3 DNA sequence: TGTGCCAGCAGCTTGGGAGGGTCTAGCGGATACAATGAGCAGTTCTTC.

The chain combines TRBV5-1 with TRBJ2-3; D ambiguous. Trimming took 0 bases from V and 0 from J, leaving 14 bases between them. CDR1 SGHRS and CDR2 YFSETQ come from the germline V gene. CDR3 length: 17 residues. In nucleotides, the CDR3 is TGCGCCAGCAGCTTGGGGCGCGGCGGAGCCAGCACAGATACGCAGTATTTT. It specifies CASSLGRGGASTDTQYF.

The count of this clone is one. The chain has TRBV28 and TRBJ2-3; no clear D gene. The CDR3 covers 14 residues. The V gene lost 1 base and the J gene lost 2 bases, with 7 bases spanning the gap. The V gene's germline CDR1 is MDHEN and CDR2 SYDVKM. For the CDR3, the DNA is TGTGCCAGCAGTTTATCTGGGATCACAGATACGCAGTATTTT. As protein: CASSLSGITDTQYF.

The rearrangement links TRBV25-1 to TRBJ2-3; 7 bases agree with TRBD2. The CDR3 runs 18 residues. The V gene's germline CDR1 is MGHDK and CDR2 SYGVNS. V lost 3 bases to trimming and J lost 4 bases; unmatched junction nucleotides: 16. The DNA of the CDR3 is TGTGCCAGCAGTGACTCTCGGATGGCGGGAGAAGGCGCAGATACGCAGTATTTT. The encoded protein is CASSDSRMAGEGADTQYF.

The genes are TRBV13 and TRBJ1-1; tentatively, D is TRBD1 (5 bases). Germline CDR1 and CDR2: PRHDT and FYEKMQ (reference sequence). This CDR3 spans 15 amino acids. V was shortened by 1 base and J by 0 bases, with 9 bases between the two germline ends. The CDR3 coding sequence is TGTGCCAGCAGCTTAGCTGGGGGGATGAACACTGAAGCTTTCTTT. Amino acids: CASSLAGGMNTEAFF.

The rearrangement joins TRBV27 to TRBJ2-3; possible D gene TRBD2, 5 bases. Per germline, CDR1 MNHEY and CDR2 SMNVEV (reference sequence). The V gene lost 5 bases and the J gene lost 0 bases, with 15 bases spanning the gap. The CDR3 extends over 16 amino acids. In DNA form, the CDR3 reads TGTGCCAGCAGTCCACGCACCAGCGGTAGCACAGATACGCAGTATTTT. It encodes CASSPRTSGSTDTQYF.

DNA for the CDR3: TGTGCCAGCAGTGGGACAGAGACACGAGAGAACACTGAAGCTTTCTTT. It specifies CASSGTETRENTEAFF. The chain has TRBV6-1 and TRBJ1-1, with TRBD1 as a possible D gene (6 bases). V shed 4 bases and J shed 1 base, with 16 bases lying between them. Germline V gene data show CDR1 as MNHNS and CDR2 as SASEGT. This CDR3 region has 16 residues.

The rearrangement links TRBV14 to TRBJ1-1, with D possibly matching TRBD1 (5 bases). CDR3 size: 16 residues. V lost 4 bases and J lost 0, with 15 bases in between. Germline CDR1 is SGHDN and CDR2 is FVKESK. As DNA, the CDR3 is TGTGCCAGCAGCCTTAGAACCGGGACCCTGAACACTGAAGCTTTCTTT. Residues: CASSLRTGTLNTEAFF.

The chain links TRBV9 to TRBJ2-7; 8 bases agree with TRBD1. There are 17 residues in the CDR3. The ends lost 4 bases at V and 2 bases at J; junction bases unmatched: 14. CDR1 and CDR2 (germline): SGDLS, YYNGEE. CDR3 nucleotides: TGTGCCAGCAGCCCTCAGGCGGGACAGGTGGCCGCCTACGAGCAGTACTTC. Translation gives CASSPQAGQVAAYEQYF.